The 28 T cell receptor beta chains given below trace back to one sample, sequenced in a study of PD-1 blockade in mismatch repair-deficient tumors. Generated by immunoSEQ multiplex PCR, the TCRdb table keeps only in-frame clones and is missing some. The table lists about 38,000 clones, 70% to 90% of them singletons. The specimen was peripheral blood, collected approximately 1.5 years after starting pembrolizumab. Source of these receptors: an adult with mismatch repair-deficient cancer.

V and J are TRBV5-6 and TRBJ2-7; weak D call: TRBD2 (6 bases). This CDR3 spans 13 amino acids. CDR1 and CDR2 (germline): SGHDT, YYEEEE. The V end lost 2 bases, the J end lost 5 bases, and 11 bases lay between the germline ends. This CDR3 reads CASSFGGRNEQYF. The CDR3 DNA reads TGTGCCAGCAGCTTCGGGGGAAGAAACGAGCAGTACTTC.

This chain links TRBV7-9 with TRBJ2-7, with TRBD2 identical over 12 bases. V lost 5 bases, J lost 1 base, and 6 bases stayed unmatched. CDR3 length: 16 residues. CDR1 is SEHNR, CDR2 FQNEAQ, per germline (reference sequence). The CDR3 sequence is CASSTTSGRPSYEQYF. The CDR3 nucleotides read TGTGCCAGCAGCACGACTAGCGGGAGACCGTCCTACGAGCAGTACTTC. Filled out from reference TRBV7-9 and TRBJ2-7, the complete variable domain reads DTGVSQNPRHKITKRGQNVTFRCDPISEHNRLYWYRQTLGQGPEFLTYFQNEAQLEKSRLLSDRFSAERPKGSFSTLEIQRTEQGDSAMYLCASSTTSGRPSYEQYFGPGTRLTVT.

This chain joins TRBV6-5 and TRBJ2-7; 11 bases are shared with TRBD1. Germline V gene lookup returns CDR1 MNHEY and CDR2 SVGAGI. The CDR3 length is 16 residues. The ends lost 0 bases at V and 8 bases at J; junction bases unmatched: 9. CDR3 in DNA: TGTGCCAGCAGTTACTCCAGGACAGGGGGCTTGGTGAAGCAGTACTTC. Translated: CASSYSRTGGLVKQYF.

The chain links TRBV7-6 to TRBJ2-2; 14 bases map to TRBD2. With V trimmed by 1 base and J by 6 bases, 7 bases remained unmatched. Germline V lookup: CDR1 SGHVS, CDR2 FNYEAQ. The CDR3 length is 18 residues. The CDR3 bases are TGTGCCAGCAGCTTAGTCGGGACTAGCGGGAGTGTCGCCGGGGAGCTGTTTTTT. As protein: CASSLVGTSGSVAGELFF.

In nucleotides, the CDR3 is TGTGCCAGCAGCTCCCGGGACAGGGGGTCGAACACTGAAGCTTTCTTT. Protein: CASSSRDRGSNTEAFF. The chain has TRBV7-8 and TRBJ1-1; 11 bases map to TRBD1. Germline V gene data show CDR1 as SGHVS and CDR2 as FQNEAQ. V lost 4 bases and J lost 1; bases outside the gene matches: 5. The CDR3 spans 16 residues. The complete variable domain, with remaining parts taken from reference TRBV7-8 and TRBJ1-1, reads GAGVSQSPRYKVAKRGQDVALRCDPISGHVSLFWYQQALGQGPEFLTYFQNEAQLDKSGLPSDRFFAERPEGSVSTLKIQRTQQEDSAVYLCASSSRDRGSNTEAFFGQGTRLTVV.

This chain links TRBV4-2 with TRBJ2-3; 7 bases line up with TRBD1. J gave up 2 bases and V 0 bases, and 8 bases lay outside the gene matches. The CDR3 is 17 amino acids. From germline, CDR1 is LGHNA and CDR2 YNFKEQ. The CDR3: CASSQDKDRSLTDTQYF. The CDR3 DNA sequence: TGTGCCAGCAGCCAAGATAAGGACAGGTCCCTCACAGATACGCAGTATTTT.

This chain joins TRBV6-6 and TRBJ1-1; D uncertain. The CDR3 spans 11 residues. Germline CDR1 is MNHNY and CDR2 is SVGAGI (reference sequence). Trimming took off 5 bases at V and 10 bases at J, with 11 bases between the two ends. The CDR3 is CASSPRLGAFF. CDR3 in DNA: TGTGCCAGCAGTCCGCGGCTCGGAGCTTTCTTT.

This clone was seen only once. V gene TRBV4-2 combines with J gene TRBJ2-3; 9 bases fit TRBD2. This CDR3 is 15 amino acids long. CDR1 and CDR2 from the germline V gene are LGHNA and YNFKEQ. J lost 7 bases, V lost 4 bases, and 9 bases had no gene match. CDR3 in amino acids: CASSPAGGRGNTQYF. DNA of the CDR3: TGTGCCAGCAGCCCAGCGGGAGGCCGGGGGAATACGCAGTATTTT.

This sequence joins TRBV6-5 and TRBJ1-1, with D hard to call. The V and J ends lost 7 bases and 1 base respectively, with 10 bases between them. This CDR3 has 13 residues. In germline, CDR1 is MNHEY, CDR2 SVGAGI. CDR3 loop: CASKIERNTEAFF. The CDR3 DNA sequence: TGTGCCAGCAAGATAGAAAGGAACACTGAAGCTTTCTTT.

The CDR3 DNA reads as TGTGCCAGCAGCTTAGGACAGGGGACAGATACGCAGTATTTT. It codes for CASSLGQGTDTQYF. V and J are TRBV7-9 and TRBJ2-3; 8 positions agree with TRBD1. Per the germline V gene, CDR1 is SEHNR and CDR2 is FQNEAQ (reference sequence). V trimming: 1 base; J trimming: 3 bases; junction bases outside the gene matches: 0. The CDR3 length is 14 residues.

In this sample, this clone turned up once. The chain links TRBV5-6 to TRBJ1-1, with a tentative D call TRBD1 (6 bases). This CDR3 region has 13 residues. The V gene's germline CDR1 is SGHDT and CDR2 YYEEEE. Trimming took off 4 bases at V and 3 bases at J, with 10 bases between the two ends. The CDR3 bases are TGTGCCAGCAGCCCACAGGGTTACACTGAAGCTTTCTTT. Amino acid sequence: CASSPQGYTEAFF.

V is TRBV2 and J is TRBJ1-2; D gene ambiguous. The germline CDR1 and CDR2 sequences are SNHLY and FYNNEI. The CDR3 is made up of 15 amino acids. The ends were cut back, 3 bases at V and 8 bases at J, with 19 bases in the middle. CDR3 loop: CASSDAQVLVFGYTF. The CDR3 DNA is TGTGCCAGCAGTGACGCGCAGGTCCTCGTCTTCGGCTACACCTTC.

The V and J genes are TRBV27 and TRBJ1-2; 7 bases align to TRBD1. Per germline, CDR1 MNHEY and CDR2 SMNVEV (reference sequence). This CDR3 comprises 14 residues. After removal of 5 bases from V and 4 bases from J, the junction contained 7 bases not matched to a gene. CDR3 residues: CASSPRGTAYGYTF. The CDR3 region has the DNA TGTGCCAGCAGTCCCCGCGGGACAGCCTATGGCTACACCTTC.

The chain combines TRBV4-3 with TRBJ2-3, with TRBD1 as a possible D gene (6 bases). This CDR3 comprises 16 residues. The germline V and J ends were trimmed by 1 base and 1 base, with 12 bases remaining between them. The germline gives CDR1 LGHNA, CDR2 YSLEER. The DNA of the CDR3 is TGCGCCAGCAGCCAAGGGTCGTCAGGGGGCACAGATACGCAGTATTTT. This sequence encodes CASSQGSSGGTDTQYF.

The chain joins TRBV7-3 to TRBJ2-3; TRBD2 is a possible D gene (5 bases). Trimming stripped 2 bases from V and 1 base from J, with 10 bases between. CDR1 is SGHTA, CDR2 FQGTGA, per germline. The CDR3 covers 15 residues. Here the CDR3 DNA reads TGTGCCAGCAGCTTATTGGGTAGCGGCACAGATACGCAGTATTTT. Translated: CASSLLGSGTDTQYF.

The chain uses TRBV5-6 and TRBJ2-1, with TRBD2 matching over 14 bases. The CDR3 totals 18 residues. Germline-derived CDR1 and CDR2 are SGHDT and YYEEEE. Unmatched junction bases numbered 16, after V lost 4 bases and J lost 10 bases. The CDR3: CASSALGTSGRGFDEQFF. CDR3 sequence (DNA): TGTGCCAGCAGCGCGCTCGGGACTAGCGGGAGAGGGTTCGACGAGCAGTTCTTC.

CDR3 nucleotides: TGTGCCAGCAGCTCCGAGCGCGAGCAGTACTTC. This codes for CASSSEREQYF. The genes are TRBV7-9 and TRBJ2-7; D is undetermined. Germline values: CDR1 SEHNR, CDR2 FQNEAQ (reference sequence). V dropped 4 bases and J dropped 6 bases, with 7 bases sitting between them. CDR3 length equals 11 residues.

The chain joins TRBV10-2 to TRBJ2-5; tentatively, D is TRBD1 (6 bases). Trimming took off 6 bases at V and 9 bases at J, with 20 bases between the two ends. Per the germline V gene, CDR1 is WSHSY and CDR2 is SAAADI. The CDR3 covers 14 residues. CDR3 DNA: TGCGCCAGCAGGCCCGGGACACAGACTGGGGCCCAGTACTTC. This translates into CASRPGTQTGAQYF.

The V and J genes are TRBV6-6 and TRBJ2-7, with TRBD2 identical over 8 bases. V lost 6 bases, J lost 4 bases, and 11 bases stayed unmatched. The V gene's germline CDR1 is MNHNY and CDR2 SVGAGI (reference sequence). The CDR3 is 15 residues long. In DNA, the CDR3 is TGTGCCAGCAGGACAGCCGGGACTAGTAGTTACGAGCAGTACTTC. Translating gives CASRTAGTSSYEQYF.

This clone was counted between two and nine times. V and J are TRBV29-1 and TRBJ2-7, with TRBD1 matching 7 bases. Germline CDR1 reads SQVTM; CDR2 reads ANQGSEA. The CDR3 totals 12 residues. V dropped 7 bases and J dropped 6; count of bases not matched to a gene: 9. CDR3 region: CSALGQTSEQYF. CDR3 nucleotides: TGCAGCGCATTGGGACAGACCTCCGAGCAGTACTTC.

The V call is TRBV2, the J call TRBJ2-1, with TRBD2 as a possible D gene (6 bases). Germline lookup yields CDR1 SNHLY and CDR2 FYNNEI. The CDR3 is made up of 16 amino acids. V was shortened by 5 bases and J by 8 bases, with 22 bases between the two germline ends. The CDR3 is CASSPYGTQLGDEQFF. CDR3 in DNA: TGTGCCAGCAGTCCATATGGGACTCAACTTGGTGATGAGCAGTTCTTC.

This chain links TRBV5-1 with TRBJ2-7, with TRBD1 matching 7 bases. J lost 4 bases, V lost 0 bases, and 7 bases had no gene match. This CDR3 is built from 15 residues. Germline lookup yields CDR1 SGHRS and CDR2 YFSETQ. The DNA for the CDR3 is TGCGCCAGCAGCTTGGTCTTAGGGGGCAAGTACGAGCAGTACTTC. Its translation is CASSLVLGGKYEQYF.

The CDR3 nucleotides are TGTGCCAGCAGCTTATCGACTAGCGGGCAATCTAGCACAGATACGCAGTATTTT. As protein: CASSLSTSGQSSTDTQYF. The gene calls are TRBV13 and TRBJ2-3; 10 bases are a match to TRBD2. Per the germline V gene, CDR1 is PRHDT and CDR2 is FYEKMQ (reference sequence). Trimming took 2 bases from V and 0 from J; bases not matched to a gene: 8. This CDR3 region has 18 residues.

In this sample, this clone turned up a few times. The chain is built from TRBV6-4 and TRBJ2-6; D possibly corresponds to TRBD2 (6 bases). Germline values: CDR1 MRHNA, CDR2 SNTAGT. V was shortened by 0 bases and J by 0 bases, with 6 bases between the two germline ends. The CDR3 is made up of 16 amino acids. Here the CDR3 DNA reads TGTGCCAGCAGTGACTCTAGCGGCTCTGGGGCCAACGTCCTGACTTTC. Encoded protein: CASSDSSGSGANVLTF.

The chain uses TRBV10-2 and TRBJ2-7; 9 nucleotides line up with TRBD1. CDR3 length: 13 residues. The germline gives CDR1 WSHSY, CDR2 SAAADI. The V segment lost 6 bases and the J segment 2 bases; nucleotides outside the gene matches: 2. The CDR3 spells CASRDRGTYEQYF. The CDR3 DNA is TGCGCCAGCAGGGACAGGGGAACCTACGAGCAGTACTTC.

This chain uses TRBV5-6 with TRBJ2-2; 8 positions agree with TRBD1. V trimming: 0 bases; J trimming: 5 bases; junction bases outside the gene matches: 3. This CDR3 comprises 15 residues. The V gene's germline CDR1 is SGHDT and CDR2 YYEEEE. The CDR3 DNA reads TGTGCCAGCAGCTTGGTTCAGGGGGCGACCGGGGAGCTGTTTTTT. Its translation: CASSLVQGATGELFF. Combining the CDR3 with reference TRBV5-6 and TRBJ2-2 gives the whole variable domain DAGVTQSPTHLIKTRGQQVTLRCSPKSGHDTVSWYQQALGQGPQFIFQYYEEEERQRGNFPDRFSGHQFPNYSSELNVNALLLGDSALYLCASSLVQGATGELFFGEGSRLTVL.

CDR3 sequence: CASSNTQGITGELFF. The DNA of the CDR3 is TGTGCCAGCAGCAACACACAGGGAATCACCGGGGAGCTGTTTTTT. The chain is built from TRBV7-9 and TRBJ2-2; a possible D gene is TRBD1 (6 bases). The germline V gene encodes CDR1 SEHNR and CDR2 FQNEAQ (reference sequence). This CDR3 contains 15 residues. The germline V and J ends were trimmed by 5 bases and 4 bases, with 14 bases remaining between them.

The CDR3 is CAWRINRGTAEAFF. CDR3 coding DNA: TGTGCCTGGAGAATAAACAGGGGAACGGCTGAAGCTTTCTTT. The chain carries TRBV30 and TRBJ1-1; TRBD1 agrees at 7 bases. The V gene end was trimmed by 3 bases and the J gene end by 6 bases; junction bases not matched to a gene: 10. The CDR3 has 14 residues. CDR1 is GTSNPN and CDR2 is SVGIG in the germline V gene (reference sequence).